The T cell receptor (beta chain) described here comes from a study of cytomegalovirus exposure and HLA in healthy donors. The V gene's germline CDR1 is KGHSH and CDR2 LQKENI. V was trimmed by 2 bases and J by 7 bases, leaving 12 bases between them. This CDR3 has 14 residues. The study ran its PCR with 60 Vbeta and 13 Jbeta primers. Repertoires were generated with immunoSEQ multiplex PCR, while TCRdb's copy carries only in-frame clones and drops some. Here the sample spans about 140,000 clones, approximately 83% being singletons. The TCR was taken from a male donor in good health and CMV-seronegative. The rearrangement links TRBV18 to TRBJ2-1, with a weak D call TRBD2 (5 bases). The sample was PBMCs. CDR3 residues: CASSPRLEENEQFF. The CDR3 DNA reads TGTGCCAGCTCACCAAGGTTGGAGGAGAATGAGCAGTTCTTC.